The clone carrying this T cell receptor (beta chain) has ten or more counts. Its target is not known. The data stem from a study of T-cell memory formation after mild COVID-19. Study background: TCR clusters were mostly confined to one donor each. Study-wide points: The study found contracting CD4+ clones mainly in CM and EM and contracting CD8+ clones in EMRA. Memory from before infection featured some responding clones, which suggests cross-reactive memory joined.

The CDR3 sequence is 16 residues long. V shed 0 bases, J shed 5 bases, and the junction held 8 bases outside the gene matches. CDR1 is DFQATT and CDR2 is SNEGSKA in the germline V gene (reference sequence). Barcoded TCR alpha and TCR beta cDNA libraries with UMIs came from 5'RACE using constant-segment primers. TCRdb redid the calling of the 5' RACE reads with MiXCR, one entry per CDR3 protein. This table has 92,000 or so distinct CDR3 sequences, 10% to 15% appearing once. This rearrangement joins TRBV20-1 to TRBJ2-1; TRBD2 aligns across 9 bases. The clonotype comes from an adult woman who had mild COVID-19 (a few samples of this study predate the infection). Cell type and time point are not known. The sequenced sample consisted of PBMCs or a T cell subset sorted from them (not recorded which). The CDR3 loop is CSARDPERGENNEQFF. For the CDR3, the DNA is TGCAGTGCTAGAGATCCTGAGCGGGGGGAAAACAATGAGCAGTTCTTC.